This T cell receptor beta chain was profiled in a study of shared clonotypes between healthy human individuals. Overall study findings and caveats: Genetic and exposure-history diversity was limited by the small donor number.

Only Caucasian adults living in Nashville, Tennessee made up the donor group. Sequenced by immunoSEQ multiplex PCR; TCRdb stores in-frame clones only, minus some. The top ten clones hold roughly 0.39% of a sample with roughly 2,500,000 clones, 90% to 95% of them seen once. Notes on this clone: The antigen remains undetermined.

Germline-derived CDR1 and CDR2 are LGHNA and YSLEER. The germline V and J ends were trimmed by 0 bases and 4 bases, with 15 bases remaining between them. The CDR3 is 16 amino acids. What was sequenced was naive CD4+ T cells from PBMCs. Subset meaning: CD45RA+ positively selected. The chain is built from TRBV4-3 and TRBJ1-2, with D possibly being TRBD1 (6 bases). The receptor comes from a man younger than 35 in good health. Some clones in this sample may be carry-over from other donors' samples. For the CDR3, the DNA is TGCGCCAGCAGCCAAGATGTAGGAGGCAGGGGCTATGGCTACACCTTC. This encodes CASSQDVGGRGYGYTF.